The 15 T cell receptor beta chains reported below all come from one sample, sequenced in a study of shared clonotypes between healthy human individuals. Assay used: immunoSEQ multiplex PCR; TCRdb lists only in-frame clones, some missing. The sample holds hundreds of thousands of clones, roughly three quarters seen once. Material: PBMCs. Every receptor here comes from a woman aged 35 to 49 in good health. Some clones in this sample may be carry-over from other donors' samples.

This rearrangement joins TRBV7-6 to TRBJ2-7; 7 bases are shared with TRBD2. Unmatched junction bases numbered 8, after V lost 5 bases and J lost 1 base. This CDR3 has 15 amino acids. CDR1 and CDR2 (germline): SGHVS, FNYEAQ. The CDR3 sequence is CASSLSGQTSYEQYF. The CDR3 bases are TGTGCCAGCAGCCTTAGCGGGCAAACTTCCTACGAGCAGTACTTC.

This clone occurred once. This chain connects TRBV5-1 to TRBJ2-2, with 9 positions matching TRBD1. The CDR3 runs to 16 residues. The J segment lost 1 base and the V segment lost 4 bases, leaving 5 bases of the junction unmatched. Germline CDR1 reads SGHRS; CDR2 reads YFSETQ. As DNA, the CDR3 is TGCGCCAGCAGCCCCCCGGGACAGGGGAACACCGGGGAGCTGTTTTTT. Amino acid sequence: CASSPPGQGNTGELFF.

The chain joins TRBV29-1 to TRBJ2-5; D might be TRBD1 (6 bases). The CDR3 has 13 residues. Trimming took off 1 base at V and 5 bases at J, with 11 bases between the two ends. Germline CDR1 SQVTM, CDR2 ANQGSEA. In DNA form, the CDR3 reads TGCAGCGTTGAAGCCAGGGGACGGGAGACCCAGTACTTC. Translated: CSVEARGRETQYF.

The chain has TRBV28 and TRBJ2-7, with D unresolved. The CDR3 is made up of 15 amino acids. Trimming stripped 3 bases from V and 5 bases from J, with 17 bases between. The germline V gene encodes CDR1 MDHEN and CDR2 SYDVKM. CDR3 sequence: CASSLGNHPRDEQYF. For the CDR3, the DNA is TGTGCCAGCAGTTTGGGCAACCACCCAAGGGACGAGCAGTACTTC. The full variable domain, rest sourced from reference TRBV28 and TRBJ2-7, is DVKVTQSSRYLVKRTGEKVFLECVQDMDHENMFWYRQDPGLGLRLIYFSYDVKMKEKGDIPEGYSVSREKKERFSLILESASTNQTSMYLCASSLGNHPRDEQYFGPGTRLTVT.

Details on this clone: This sample includes further DNA sequences coding for the same CDR3. CDR3 DNA sequence: TGTGCCAGCAGCCCCGACAGGGTGGGTCAGCCCCAGCATTTT. Amino acid sequence: CASSPDRVGQPQHF. The chain combines TRBV7-8 with TRBJ1-5; TRBD1 aligns across 7 bases. The V gene's germline CDR1 is SGHVS and CDR2 FQNEAQ. The CDR3 extends over 14 amino acids. The trim removed 5 bases at V and 6 bases at J, leaving 7 bases unmatched.

The chain combines TRBV4-3 with TRBJ1-4, with D perhaps matching TRBD1 (5 bases). The CDR3 extends over 15 amino acids. V was trimmed by 0 bases and J by 4 bases, leaving 9 bases between them. CDR1 and CDR2 (germline): LGHNA, YSLEER. The CDR3 coding sequence is TGCGCCAGCAGCCAAGATCGGGGGTATAATGAAAAACTGTTTTTT. Translation: CASSQDRGYNEKLFF.

This clone came up many times. The chain recombines TRBV7-9 with TRBJ1-3; no definite D call. Trimming removed 1 base at V and 0 bases at J, with 4 bases between. The CDR3 extends over 14 amino acids. Germline V gives CDR1 SEHNR, CDR2 FQNEAQ (reference sequence). The CDR3: CASSLGSSGNTIYF. CDR3 coding DNA: TGTGCCAGCAGCTTAGGGAGCTCTGGAAACACCATATATTTT.

The chain has TRBV7-2 and TRBJ2-7, with 7 positions matching TRBD1. The germline V gene encodes CDR1 SGHTA and CDR2 FQGNSA. Trimming cost V 6 bases and J 1 base; bases outside gene matches: 9. This CDR3 contains 15 residues. CDR3 nucleotide sequence: TGTGCCAGCAGTTTTGGGGGACAGACTTCCTACGAGCAGTACTTC. Amino acids: CASSFGGQTSYEQYF.

This rearrangement joins TRBV5-3 to TRBJ2-2; TRBD2 aligns across 10 bases. TRBV5-3 is reported as an ORF; its role is uncertain. The CDR3 contains 18 residues. The J segment lost 0 bases and the V segment lost 2 bases, leaving 7 bases of the junction unmatched. CDR3: CARSFEDSGRSNTGELFF. The CDR3 DNA is TGTGCCAGAAGCTTTGAGGATAGCGGGAGGTCGAACACCGGGGAGCTGTTTTTT.

This chain links TRBV25-1 with TRBJ2-6; D is unresolved. V gave up 4 bases and J gave up 4 bases, with 8 bases separating them. Germline V gene lookup returns CDR1 MGHDK and CDR2 SYGVNS. The CDR3 sequence is 14 residues long. The CDR3 DNA sequence: TGTGCCAGCAGTGTGGCCTCCGGGGCCAACGTCCTGACTTTC. Translating it yields CASSVASGANVLTF.

This chain links TRBV6-5 with TRBJ1-4, with D unclear. Germline lookup yields CDR1 MNHEY and CDR2 SVGAGI. This CDR3 has 15 amino acids. Trimming shortened V by 3 bases and J by 4 bases, and 12 bases separated the two germline ends. In DNA, the CDR3 is TGTGCCAGCAGTTATTCGGGAACCTATAATGAAAAACTGTTTTTT. Its protein is CASSYSGTYNEKLFF.

This clone has a handful of counts. The V call is TRBV29-1, the J call TRBJ1-1; no clear D. The CDR3 has 12 amino acids. Germline V CDR1 and CDR2: SQVTM, ANQGSEA. V was clipped by 6 bases and J by 5 bases, with 13 bases between them. CDR3 loop: CSVLGPGTEAFF. CDR3 nucleotide sequence: TGCAGCGTGCTAGGGCCCGGGACTGAAGCTTTCTTT.

On this clone itself: A single base is all that separates this from a far larger clone, so a read error is likely. The chain combines TRBV9 with TRBJ2-7; 7 nucleotides align to TRBD2. The germline V gene encodes CDR1 SGDLS and CDR2 YYNGEE. CDR3 length equals 15 residues. CDR3 in amino acids: CTSSVEGGSPYEQYF. CDR3 DNA sequence: TGTACCAGCAGCGTAGAGGGAGGGAGCCCCTACGAGCAGTACTTC.

The chain combines TRBV29-1 with TRBJ2-3; D is tentatively TRBD1 or TRBD2 (6 bases each). The CDR3 runs to 14 residues. V lost 4 bases and J 3 bases, leaving 14 bases between the germline ends. Germline CDR1 and CDR2: SQVTM and ANQGSEA. The CDR3 DNA is TGCAGCGTTGGTGGGGGGCGAGGGACAGATACGCAGTATTTT. The encoded protein is CSVGGGRGTDTQYF.

J is TRBJ2-1 and V is TRBV7-3, with 7 bases identical to TRBD2. The trim removed 5 bases at V and 4 bases at J, leaving 8 bases unmatched. The CDR3 has 15 residues. Per germline, CDR1 SGHTA and CDR2 FQGTGA. CDR3 sequence reads: CASSGVASGYNEQFF. The CDR3, as DNA: TGTGCCAGCAGCGGCGTGGCTAGCGGTTACAATGAGCAGTTCTTC.